This entry lists 27 T cell receptor beta chains sequenced from one sample in a study of identifying expanded T cells in peripheral blood. Here immunoSEQ multiplex PCR was the method, and the copy in TCRdb shows in-frame clones only, minus some. The sample yields more than 75,000 clones, almost 90% seen once. Sequences were obtained from blood. These receptors were obtained from a person aged 18 to 75 in good health.

This sequence joins TRBV5-1 and TRBJ2-1; TRBD2 matches at 13 bases. J lost 4 bases, V lost 3 bases, and 4 bases had no gene match. The CDR3 loop spans 16 amino acids. CDR1 is SGHRS and CDR2 is YFSETQ in the germline V gene. CDR3 loop: CASSSAGLAGYNEQFF. The CDR3 bases are TGCGCCAGCAGCTCTGCGGGACTAGCGGGGTACAATGAGCAGTTCTTC.

The chain joins TRBV27 to TRBJ1-5, with no clear D. This CDR3 spans 13 amino acids. Germline loops: CDR1 MNHEY, CDR2 SMNVEV (reference sequence). Trimming took off 6 bases at V and 7 bases at J, with 13 bases between the two ends. CDR3 nucleotides: TGTGCCAGCAGCTCTAATTCGGGGCAGCCCCAGCATTTT. It translates to CASSSNSGQPQHF.

The gene calls are TRBV6-6 and TRBJ2-2; D unresolved. CDR3 length: 12 residues. Trimming took 0 bases from V and 4 from J, leaving 0 bases between them. Germline assignment: CDR1 MNHNY and CDR2 SVGAGI (reference sequence). CDR3 in amino acids: CASSYSTGELFF. The CDR3, as DNA: TGTGCCAGCAGTTACTCCACCGGGGAGCTGTTTTTT.

This sequence joins TRBV28 and TRBJ2-1; 16 bases match TRBD2. J lost 1 base, V lost 7 bases, and 10 bases had no gene match. The CDR3 contains 19 residues. Looked up from germline, CDR1 is MDHEN and CDR2 is SYDVKM. CDR3 residues: CASNAGTGLAGGSYNEQFF. The DNA of the CDR3 is TGTGCCAGCAACGCAGGTACGGGACTAGCGGGAGGGTCCTACAATGAGCAGTTCTTC.

This sequence joins TRBV19 and TRBJ1-5; 9 bases align to TRBD1. With 4 bases clipped from V and 4 bases from J, the junction kept 5 bases outside the gene matches. Germline V gives CDR1 LNHDA, CDR2 SQIVND (reference sequence). The CDR3 consists of 15 residues. CDR3 coding DNA: TGTGCCAGTAGTAACTATGGACAGGGGAATCAGCCCCAGCATTTT. Amino acid sequence: CASSNYGQGNQPQHF.

V is TRBV2 and J is TRBJ2-5, with 9 bases that match TRBD1. Germline V CDR1 and CDR2: SNHLY, FYNNEI. The length of the CDR3 is 18 residues. V was clipped by 5 bases and J by 5 bases; unmatched bases: 18. CDR3 sequence (DNA): TGTGCCAGCAGTACACAACCGGGACAGGGATTTTTCGGGGAGACCCAGTACTTC. Encoded protein: CASSTQPGQGFFGETQYF.

The J gene is TRBJ1-5, the V gene TRBV7-8, with D possibly TRBD1 on 6 matching bases. V shed 2 bases and J shed 6 bases, with 14 bases lying between them. The CDR3 has 15 amino acids. CDR1 SGHVS and CDR2 FQNEAQ come from the germline V gene. The CDR3 loop is CASSLTGGAGQPQHF. CDR3 nucleotide sequence: TGTGCCAGCAGCTTAACGGGGGGCGCTGGTCAGCCCCAGCATTTT. Filled out from reference TRBV7-8 and TRBJ1-5, the complete variable domain reads GAGVSQSPRYKVAKRGQDVALRCDPISGHVSLFWYQQALGQGPEFLTYFQNEAQLDKSGLPSDRFFAERPEGSVSTLKIQRTQQEDSAVYLCASSLTGGAGQPQHFGDGTRLSIL.

The V and J genes are TRBV6-4 and TRBJ2-6; D remains ambiguous. Trimming stripped 7 bases from V and 4 bases from J, with 5 bases between. CDR3 length: 12 residues. CDR1 is MRHNA, CDR2 SNTAGT, per germline. Here the CDR3 DNA reads TGTGCCAGCACACCCGGGGCCAACGTCCTGACTTTC. This codes for CASTPGANVLTF.

This chain links TRBV6-6 with TRBJ2-1; 9 positions agree with TRBD2. V shed 5 bases, J shed 3 bases, and the junction held 5 bases outside the gene matches. The CDR3 sequence is 15 residues long. CDR1 and CDR2 (germline): MNHNY, SVGAGI (reference sequence). The CDR3 bases are TGTGCCAGCAGTAAGACTAGCGGCGACTACAATGAGCAGTTCTTC. Protein sequence: CASSKTSGDYNEQFF.

This chain uses TRBV5-1 with TRBJ1-5, with D perhaps matching TRBD1 (5 bases). Trimming stripped 5 bases from V and 3 bases from J, with 12 bases between. This CDR3 spans 14 amino acids. Germline V lookup: CDR1 SGHRS, CDR2 YFSETQ. The CDR3: CASRAGLNNQPQHF. In DNA form, the CDR3 reads TGCGCCAGCAGAGCGGGACTCAACAATCAGCCCCAGCATTTT.

The V call is TRBV5-1, the J call TRBJ2-7, with D maybe TRBD2 (6 bases). Trimming shortened V by 2 bases and J by 7 bases, and 13 bases separated the two germline ends. This CDR3 has 13 residues. The germline gives CDR1 SGHRS, CDR2 YFSETQ. The CDR3 is CASSFGGVREQYF. For the CDR3, the DNA is TGCGCCAGCAGCTTCGGGGGAGTGAGGGAGCAGTACTTC.

The rearrangement joins TRBV5-6 to TRBJ2-1, with a possible D match to TRBD1 (5 bases). Germline CDR1 and CDR2: SGHDT and YYEEEE. V was trimmed by 3 bases and J by 0 bases, leaving 13 bases between them. CDR3 length: 16 residues. As DNA, the CDR3 is TGTGCCAGCAGCTGGGGCCGCGGAGACTCCTACAATGAGCAGTTCTTC. Its translation: CASSWGRGDSYNEQFF.

The chain has TRBV7-9 and TRBJ2-5; 7 nucleotides line up with TRBD1. This CDR3 has 18 residues. V lost 5 bases, J lost 5 bases, and 20 bases stayed unmatched. CDR1 and CDR2 (germline): SEHNR, FQNEAQ (reference sequence). CDR3 in DNA: TGTGCCAGCAGCCAACAAAGGGACAGCCCACAAACTTGGGAGACCCAGTACTTC. This sequence encodes CASSQQRDSPQTWETQYF.

The chain has TRBV5-1 and TRBJ2-7, with 7 bases aligning to TRBD1. The CDR3 covers 14 residues. Per the germline V gene, CDR1 is SGHRS and CDR2 is YFSETQ. V lost 0 bases, J lost 3 bases, and 3 bases stayed unmatched. CDR3 bases: TGCGCCAGCAGCTTGGGGACAGGCCTCTACGAGCAGTACTTC. Amino acids: CASSLGTGLYEQYF.

This clone was counted a few times. The CDR3 loop is CASSLSLNYGYTF. The DNA for the CDR3 is TGTGCCAGCAGCTTGTCCTTAAACTATGGCTACACCTTC. V is TRBV7-6 and J is TRBJ1-2; D is ambiguous. Germline V gene lookup returns CDR1 SGHVS and CDR2 FNYEAQ. The CDR3 sequence is 13 residues long. V lost 3 bases and J 2 bases, leaving 7 bases between the germline ends.

The rearrangement links TRBV4-1 to TRBJ2-5, with D possibly TRBD2 on 6 matching bases. Germline lookup yields CDR1 MGHRA and CDR2 YSYEKL. The CDR3 loop spans 14 amino acids. V was trimmed by 6 bases and J by 2 bases, leaving 13 bases between them. This CDR3 is CASSHRDSQETQYF. The CDR3 nucleotides read TGCGCCAGCAGTCACCGGGACTCGCAAGAGACCCAGTACTTC.

This clone was recorded once. The chain joins TRBV9 to TRBJ2-1; 11 bases map to TRBD2. V lost 0 bases, J lost 5 bases, and 7 bases stayed unmatched. Germline V lookup: CDR1 SGDLS, CDR2 YYNGEE. The CDR3 is made up of 17 amino acids. As DNA, the CDR3 is TGTGCCAGCAGCGTAGGGGGTAGCGGGAGGGTCCACAATGAGCAGTTCTTC. This sequence encodes CASSVGGSGRVHNEQFF.

V gene TRBV9 combines with J gene TRBJ2-1, with a weak D call TRBD1 (6 bases). The CDR3 contains 15 residues. CDR1 and CDR2 from the germline V gene are SGDLS and YYNGEE. The V and J ends lost 4 bases and 0 bases respectively, with 11 bases between them. As DNA, the CDR3 is TGTGCCAGCAGCCCCAGGGGCTCCTCCTACAATGAGCAGTTCTTC. Its translation is CASSPRGSSYNEQFF. The full variable domain, its missing parts supplied by reference TRBV9 and TRBJ2-1, is DSGVTQTPKHLITATGQRVTLRCSPRSGDLSVYWYQQSLDQGLQFLIQYYNGEERAKGNILERFSAQQFPDLHSELNLSSLELGDSALYFCASSPRGSSYNEQFFGPGTRLTVL.

The genes are TRBV5-6 and TRBJ2-7, with D uncertain. Germline values: CDR1 SGHDT, CDR2 YYEEEE. Trimming shortened V by 5 bases and J by 0 bases, and 15 bases separated the two germline ends. This CDR3 comprises 15 residues. Here the CDR3 DNA reads TGTGCCAGCAGAGGCTTTTCCCGCGCCTCCTACGAGCAGTACTTC. Translated: CASRGFSRASYEQYF.

V gene TRBV28 combines with J gene TRBJ2-2; D ambiguous. CDR3 size: 14 residues. Trimming took 5 bases from V and 4 from J, leaving 11 bases between them. The germline gives CDR1 MDHEN, CDR2 SYDVKM. DNA for the CDR3: TGTGCCAGCAGTCTTACACCACGCACCGGGGAGCTGTTTTTT. Translation: CASSLTPRTGELFF.

This chain links TRBV7-3 with TRBJ2-3, with 10 bases matching TRBD2. This CDR3 comprises 16 residues. After removal of 3 bases from V and 6 bases from J, the junction contained 9 bases not matched to a gene. CDR1 and CDR2 (germline): SGHTA, FQGTGA. The CDR3 DNA follows: TGTGCCAGCAGCTTCGGTACTAGCGGGGCGTTGGATACGCAGTATTTT. Its protein is CASSFGTSGALDTQYF. Variable domain in full (rest from reference TRBV7-3 and TRBJ2-3): GAGVSQTPSNKVTEKGKYVELRCDPISGHTALYWYRQSLGQGPEFLIYFQGTGAADDSGLPNDRFFAVRPEGSVSTLKIQRTERGDSAVYLCASSFGTSGALDTQYFGPGTRLTVL.

This chain joins TRBV6-6 and TRBJ2-4, with 7 bases matching TRBD1. From germline, CDR1 is MNHNY and CDR2 SVGAGI (reference sequence). V lost 0 bases and J lost 8; bases outside the gene matches: 4. CDR3 length: 14 amino acids. The CDR3 bases are TGTGCCAGCAGTTACTCAGGGGGCTTCGACATTCAGTACTTC. Amino acids: CASSYSGGFDIQYF.

The chain uses TRBV4-1 and TRBJ1-1; 8 positions agree with TRBD1. V lost 4 bases and J lost 0; bases outside the gene matches: 10. Germline V lookup: CDR1 MGHRA, CDR2 YSYEKL. The CDR3 is 17 residues long. As DNA, the CDR3 is TGCGCCAGCAGCCGGACAGGGAACGCGGGCCTGAACACTGAAGCTTTCTTT. It yields the protein CASSRTGNAGLNTEAFF.

This chain joins TRBV7-6 and TRBJ2-3; 7 bases align to TRBD1. The CDR3 extends over 15 amino acids. Germline V gives CDR1 SGHVS, CDR2 FNYEAQ. With V trimmed by 5 bases and J by 0 bases, 5 bases remained unmatched. The CDR3 DNA reads TGTGCCAGCAGCCAGGACAGGACAAGCACAGATACGCAGTATTTT. Amino acid sequence: CASSQDRTSTDTQYF.

The chain carries TRBV5-1 and TRBJ1-5; D is uncertain. CDR1 is SGHRS, CDR2 YFSETQ, per germline. Trimming took 0 bases from V and 4 from J, leaving 5 bases between them. The length of the CDR3 is 13 residues. The CDR3 nucleotides are TGCGCCAGCAGCTTGGCCTGGAATCAGCCCCAGCATTTT. Translated: CASSLAWNQPQHF. Supplemented by reference TRBV5-1 and TRBJ1-5, the full variable domain reads KAGVTQTPRYLIKTRGQQVTLSCSPISGHRSVSWYQQTPGQGLQFLFEYFSETQRNKGNFPGRFSGRQFSNSRSEMNVSTLELGDSALYLCASSLAWNQPQHFGDGTRLSIL.

The chain is built from TRBV19 and TRBJ2-3, with unresolved D. Germline values: CDR1 LNHDA, CDR2 SQIVND (reference sequence). The CDR3 length is 14 residues. Trimming pared 1 base from V and 1 base from J, leaving 6 bases between. The CDR3 protein is CASSIGLRTDTQYF. The CDR3 DNA sequence: TGTGCCAGTAGTATAGGGCTTCGCACAGATACGCAGTATTTT.

The chain couples TRBV15 to TRBJ2-7, with D perhaps matching TRBD1 or TRBD2 (7 bases each). There are 17 residues in the CDR3. The V gene's germline CDR1 is LNHNV and CDR2 YYDKDF (reference sequence). V gave up 3 bases and J gave up 0 bases, with 18 bases separating them. The CDR3 nucleotides read TGTGCCACCAGCAGGGACCCCAGGGGGGGGGCCTCCTACGAGCAGTACTTC. It yields the protein CATSRDPRGGASYEQYF.